The 22 T cell receptor beta chains listed next were all sequenced from one sample in a study of blood T cell repertoires in COVID-19. Only in-frame clones appear in the TCRdb table, and some are missing; sequencing was by immunoSEQ multiplex PCR. The table lists 200,000 to 250,000 clones, roughly four fifths of them singletons. The source material was peripheral blood. Source of these receptors: a man in his thirties or forties who had recovered from COVID-19.

The gene calls are TRBV3-1 (or the pseudogene TRBV3-2) and TRBJ1-2; tentative D call: TRBD1 (6 bases). Trimming removed 5 bases at V and 0 bases at J, with 13 bases between. CDR1 LGHDT and CDR2 YNNKEL come from the germline V gene (reference sequence). This CDR3 is built from 15 residues. The CDR3 loop is CASSFRRDTNYGYTF. CDR3 nucleotide sequence: TGTGCCAGCAGCTTCCGACGGGACACTAACTATGGCTACACCTTC.

The J gene is TRBJ1-3, the V gene TRBV10-3, with 7 bases matching TRBD1. The CDR3 consists of 17 residues. With V trimmed by 6 bases and J by 1 base, 12 bases remained unmatched. Germline assignment: CDR1 ENHRY and CDR2 SYGVKD. CDR3 in amino acids: CAISLRGQGVSGNTIYF. The CDR3 DNA sequence: TGTGCCATCAGCCTCCGAGGGCAGGGGGTATCTGGAAACACCATATATTTT.

This rearrangement joins TRBV5-4 to TRBJ1-2; a possible D gene is TRBD1 (6 bases). The V gene lost 4 bases and the J gene lost 6 bases, with 19 bases spanning the gap. Germline lookup yields CDR1 SGHNT and CDR2 YYREEE (reference sequence). This CDR3 has 15 residues. DNA of the CDR3: TGTGCCAGCAGCGAATCGGGGGGGCCTTTCAATGGCTACACCTTC. It is translated as CASSESGGPFNGYTF.

This chain joins TRBV1 and TRBJ2-7; TRBD2 is the table's D call, not checked against the DNA. TRBV1 is annotated as a pseudogene. This CDR3 is built from 14 residues. The CDR3 region is CTSRSLESPYEQYF. The CDR3 coding sequence is TGCACCAGCAGATCCTTAGAAAGTCCCTACGAGCAGTACTTC.

The chain has TRBV18 and TRBJ2-3, with D possibly matching TRBD2 (5 bases). This CDR3 contains 12 residues. CDR1 is KGHSH, CDR2 LQKENI, per germline. The V gene lost 2 bases and the J gene lost 6 bases, with 6 bases spanning the gap. As DNA, the CDR3 is TGTGCCAGCTCACCATCGGGGGATACGCAGTATTTT. Its protein product is CASSPSGDTQYF. The whole variable domain, remainder taken from reference TRBV18 and TRBJ2-3, is NAGVMQNPRHLVRRRGQEARLRCSPMKGHSHVYWYRQLPEEGLKFMVYLQKENIIDESGMPKERFSAEFPKEGPSILRIQQVVRGDSAAYFCASSPSGDTQYFGPGTRLTVL.

DNA for the CDR3: TGTGCCAGCAGCTTAGCCGGGGGGGCTCTCGAGACCCAGTACTTC. Protein sequence: CASSLAGGALETQYF. V is TRBV7-7 and J is TRBJ2-5; 8 bases agree with TRBD2. Germline V gene lookup returns CDR1 SSHAT and CDR2 FNYEAQ (reference sequence). J lost 5 bases, V lost 0 bases, and 5 bases had no gene match. The CDR3 has 15 residues.

This clone occurred a few times. Other DNA sequences of this sample code for an identical CDR3. This chain links TRBV3-1 (or the pseudogene TRBV3-2) with TRBJ2-2; TRBD2 matches at 10 bases. There are 16 residues in the CDR3. Germline CDR1 reads LGHDT; CDR2 reads YNNKEL (reference sequence). The junction had 0 bases not matched to a gene; V was cut back by 1 base and J by 1 base. The CDR3 spells CASSQGLAGNTGELFF. Here the CDR3 DNA reads TGTGCCAGCAGCCAAGGACTAGCGGGGAACACCGGGGAGCTGTTTTTT.

This chain joins TRBV19 and TRBJ1-2; possibly TRBD1 for D (6 bases). Trimming cost V 11 bases and J 0 bases, with 13 bases left between them. From germline, CDR1 is LNHDA and CDR2 SQIVND (reference sequence). CDR3 length: 13 residues. CDR3 sequence reads: CASGGQTNYGYTF. CDR3 coding DNA: TGTGCCTCCGGCGGACAGACTAACTATGGCTACACCTTC.

The chain employs TRBV12-5 and TRBJ2-1; 8 nucleotides match TRBD2. After removal of 2 bases from V and 2 bases from J, the junction contained 8 bases not matched to a gene. CDR3 length: 17 amino acids. Germline lookup yields CDR1 LGHNT and CDR2 FRNRAP. The CDR3 DNA reads as TGTGCTAGTGGTTTGACGGGGGGGCTCCCTCCCTACAATGAGCAGTTCTTC. Its protein is CASGLTGGLPPYNEQFF.

The chain employs TRBV19 and TRBJ1-4, with D perhaps matching TRBD1 (6 bases). Trimming took off 6 bases at V and 11 bases at J, with 16 bases between the two ends. Germline assignment: CDR1 LNHDA and CDR2 SQIVND (reference sequence). This CDR3 spans 13 amino acids. CDR3 amino acids: CASSGDQGRKLFF. The CDR3 DNA reads TGTGCCAGTAGCGGGGACCAGGGGCGGAAACTGTTTTTT. Full variable domain (rest looked up from reference TRBV19 and TRBJ1-4): DGGITQSPKYLFRKEGQNVTLSCEQNLNHDAMYWYRQDPGQGLRLIYYSQIVNDFQKGDIAEGYSVSREKKESFPLTVTSAQKNPTAFYLCASSGDQGRKLFFGSGTQLSVL.

V and J are TRBV10-2 and TRBJ1-2, with 7 positions matching TRBD1. This CDR3 has 15 amino acids. Germline assignment: CDR1 WSHSY and CDR2 SAAADI. With 6 bases clipped from V and 2 bases from J, the junction kept 9 bases outside the gene matches. For the CDR3, the DNA is TGCGCCAGCAGGCCCTCAGGGGGAGAGAACTATGGCTACACCTTC. Protein product: CASRPSGGENYGYTF.

The chain is built from TRBV5-1 and TRBJ2-7, with 14 bases fitting TRBD2. The trim removed 0 bases at V and 4 bases at J, leaving 3 bases unmatched. Germline assignment: CDR1 SGHRS and CDR2 YFSETQ. The CDR3 covers 16 residues. The DNA of the CDR3 is TGCGCCAGCAGCTTGGGGACTAGCGGGGGGTGGTACGAGCAGTACTTC. Amino acids: CASSLGTSGGWYEQYF.

CDR3 amino acids: CASSLWLNTEAFF. The CDR3 DNA follows: TGTGCCAGCAGCTTGTGGCTGAACACTGAAGCTTTCTTT. This rearrangement joins TRBV5-4 to TRBJ1-1; D ambiguous. The CDR3 is made up of 13 amino acids. V lost 1 base, J lost 0 bases, and 4 bases lay in between. The V gene's germline CDR1 is SGHNT and CDR2 YYREEE (reference sequence).

The chain has TRBV19 and TRBJ1-5, with TRBD1 identical over 9 bases. CDR3 length equals 15 residues. Germline lookup yields CDR1 LNHDA and CDR2 SQIVND (reference sequence). The J segment lost 2 bases and the V segment lost 10 bases, leaving 9 bases of the junction unmatched. The CDR3 protein is CATRQDRGGNQPQHF. CDR3 bases: TGTGCCACCCGCCAGGACAGGGGAGGCAATCAGCCCCAGCATTTT.

This clone was detected only a few times. This chain connects TRBV7-2 to TRBJ2-7; 8 positions match TRBD1. There are 14 residues in the CDR3. CDR1 and CDR2 (germline): SGHTA, FQGNSA. V was clipped by 2 bases and J by 6 bases; unmatched bases: 6. The CDR3 loop is CASSLLYDRGEQYF. Here the CDR3 DNA reads TGTGCCAGCAGCTTACTCTATGACAGGGGCGAGCAGTACTTC. The entire variable domain, with the rest obtained from reference TRBV7-2 and TRBJ2-7, is as follows: GAGVSQSPSNKVTEKGKDVELRCDPISGHTALYWYRQSLGQGLEFLIYFQGNSAPDKSGLPSDRFSAERTGGSVSTLTIQRTQQEDSAVYLCASSLLYDRGEQYFGPGTRLTVT.

The genes are TRBV6-5 and TRBJ2-6; perhaps TRBD2 as D (5 bases). V was pared by 2 bases and J by 4 bases, with 12 bases between. This CDR3 spans 16 amino acids. Germline values: CDR1 MNHEY, CDR2 SVGAGI. The CDR3 DNA is TGTGCCAGCAGTTACGACCCGGGAACAGGGGCCAACGTCCTGACTTTC. Residues: CASSYDPGTGANVLTF.

This clone was observed a few times. The chain carries TRBV4-2 and TRBJ1-1, with D tentatively TRBD1 (6 bases). CDR1 is LGHNA and CDR2 is YNFKEQ in the germline V gene. The CDR3 sequence is 16 residues long. V dropped 3 bases and J dropped 2 bases, with 16 bases sitting between them. The CDR3 is CASSQHGTPLNTEAFF. The CDR3 DNA reads as TGTGCCAGCAGCCAGCACGGGACACCCTTAAACACTGAAGCTTTCTTT.

V is TRBV9 and J is TRBJ2-6; 7 bases fit TRBD1. V lost 0 bases to trimming and J lost 0 bases; unmatched junction nucleotides: 6. Looked up from germline, CDR1 is SGDLS and CDR2 is YYNGEE. The CDR3 consists of 18 residues. CDR3: CASSVDPGGLSGANVLTF. The CDR3 DNA follows: TGTGCCAGCAGCGTAGATCCAGGGGGTCTCTCTGGGGCCAACGTCCTGACTTTC.

The chain's CDR3 is CASSKGYRDRGRVAREYV. The DNA of the CDR3 is TGTGCCAGCAGCAAAGGATATCGGGACAGGGGGCGCGTGGCTCGTGAGTACGTC. J is TRBJ2-7 and V is TRBV21-1; the table's D gene call, TRBD1, was not cross checked with the DNA. TRBV21-1 is a pseudogene locus. This CDR3 is built from 18 residues.

This clone was counted a single time. The chain is built from TRBV18 and TRBJ1-2; 8 nucleotides align to TRBD1. This CDR3 contains 17 residues. Germline V gene sequence: CDR1 KGHSH, CDR2 LQKENI. Trimming cost V 5 bases and J 8 bases; bases outside gene matches: 19. This chain's CDR3 is CASSLATAGQGTRGYTF. CDR3 bases: TGTGCCAGCTCATTAGCGACGGCCGGACAGGGTACACGAGGCTACACCTTC.

V is TRBV3-1 (or the pseudogene TRBV3-2) and J is TRBJ1-4, with TRBD1 matching over 8 bases. Germline lookup yields CDR1 LGHDT and CDR2 YNNKEL (reference sequence). V lost 4 bases to trimming and J lost 8 bases; unmatched junction nucleotides: 9. This CDR3 region has 15 residues. DNA of the CDR3: TGTGCCAGCAGCCGACAGGGGTCAGCCATAGAAAAACTGTTTTTT. Translating it yields CASSRQGSAIEKLFF.

This clone was observed a single time. This rearrangement joins TRBV5-1 to TRBJ2-5, with TRBD2 matching over 7 bases. V lost 1 base to trimming and J lost 2 bases; unmatched junction nucleotides: 2. The CDR3 loop spans 14 amino acids. The V gene's germline CDR1 is SGHRS and CDR2 YFSETQ. CDR3 sequence: CASSLSGVQETQYF. The CDR3 region has the DNA TGCGCCAGCAGCTTGAGCGGGGTACAAGAGACCCAGTACTTC.